One TCR beta chain is described in this entry. The antigen is not known. CDR3 length equals 14 residues. Germline V gene data show CDR1 as MGHDK and CDR2 as SYGVNS. V lost 4 bases and J 5 bases, leaving 14 bases between the germline ends. The libraries were made with immunoSEQ version 4 in survey mode. This table comes from immunoSEQ multiplex PCR, and its TCRdb copy is limited to in-frame clones, with some not included. The table lists tens of thousands of clones, around 75% of them singletons. This entry belongs to a study of persistence of HIV-infected CD4 T cells. Study observations and caveats: Antigen-responding cells were enriched for degenerate expanded CDR3beta sequences.

Stimulation used around 10 ug/mL lysate from CMV-infected fibroblasts. CD40L/CD69 double-negative CD45RO-high memory CD4+ T cells were collected. This chain links TRBV25-1 with TRBJ2-5, with D perhaps assigned TRBD1 or TRBD2 (6 bases each). The origin of this receptor is an adult man with HIV who was CMV-seropositive. The starting material was CD4+ T cells sorted from PBMCs after roughly 19-hour stimulation, obtained from a patient who received antiretroviral therapy. DNA of the CDR3: TGTGCCAGCAGTGTGCGGGGTAGGGGGGAGACCCAGTACTTC. It is translated as CASSVRGRGETQYF.